This T cell receptor beta chain comes out of a study of spatial heterogeneity in lung cancer (dated by TCRdb to between 2018 and 2021). About the full investigation: Beta-chain transcripts were consistently detected in greater numbers than alpha-chain transcripts, which likely reflected higher beta-chain transcript abundance. In the raw uncorrected reads, each unique combination of TCR and UMI appeared on average more than ten times. The study quantitatively compared TCR alpha and beta repertoires across multiple tumor regions, matched nontumor lung and blood in non-small cell lung cancer. Nonsynonymous mutation counts, determined by whole-exome sequencing of tumor tissue, were related to features of the TCR repertoire. At surgery, both alpha and beta chains were TCR-sequenced in approximately 210 tumor regions, approximately 64 matched nontumor lung samples and some 60 PBMC samples. The paper as a whole reports these results and caveats: Confirming at a functional level the hypothesis that regional TCRs recognize regional mutations was considered to require additional single-cell paired TCR alpha and beta sequencing. Ubiquitous expanded tumor TCRs were detected in blood more often at tumor resection than at routine follow-up.

Clipping removes 2 bases from V and 3 bases from J, with 4 as the unmatched junction base count. Spanning cysteine to phenylalanine, the CDR3 consists of 16 amino acids. The kept DNA is CDR3 alone, 48 bases in frame from the first base. For CDR1 and CDR2, the germline V gene lists SGHTA and FQGNSA. Libraries were prepared through 5' RACE. Sequencing was performed on a NextSeq 500. The TCR library protocol attached a unique molecular identifier to each TCR cDNA molecule to allow correction of PCR and sequencing errors. For the original study's pipeline: TCR identification, UMI-based error correction and CDR3 extraction were all carried out with Decombinator tools. TCRs above a frequency of 2 per 1,000, corresponding to the top 1% of the tumor frequency distribution, were defined as expanded. Each repertoire was subsampled 100 times to 5,000 TCRs, after which Renyi diversity was computed with the R vegan package. CDR3 similarity networks were built from amino acid triplet string-kernel similarity, with CDR3s being connected when pairwise similarity was above 0.82. TCRdb cleaned the public reads at Q25 with fastp, built clones with MiXCR and kept in-frame beta chains. Duplicate CDR3 protein sequences are folded into a single record with the most common DNA and genes. These V and J calls derive from TCRdb rather than the authors' analysis. For this sample there are tens of thousands of distinct CDR3 sequences; roughly 12% appear just once. The top ten constitute just over 40% of the sample.

The meaning of the sample's time point label: sample taken at primary tumor resection. TCR sequencing used whole RNA extracted from tumor and nontumor lung tissue, or from cryopreserved PBMC samples, without cell sorting. Samples were obtained from approximately 76 patients with early-stage, untreated non-small cell lung cancer from the lung TRACERx cohort. Only patients with enough RNA available from two or more tumor regions were chosen for TCR sequencing. This clonotype was observed a handful of times. This clone's antigen is unknown. Base qualities are not recorded, but no much larger clone differs from it by a single base.

The chain is made from TRBV7-2 and TRBJ2-5; the junction holds 12 bases that match TRBD2. This sample comprised PBMCs, obtained at surgery. This clonotype was obtained from a male donor with early-stage non-small cell lung cancer. The CDR3 is CASSLRASGGEETQYF. The sequence in DNA is TGTGCCAGCAGCTTAAGGGCTAGCGGGGGGGAAGAGACCCAGTACTTC. Extended through the reference TRBV7-2 and TRBJ2-5 proteins, this CDR3 yields the full variable domain: GAGVSQSPSNKVTEKGKDVELRCDPISGHTALYWYRQSLGQGLEFLIYFQGNSAPDKSGLPSDRFSAERTGGSVSTLTIQRTQQEDSAVYLCASSLRASGGEETQYFGPGTRLLVL.